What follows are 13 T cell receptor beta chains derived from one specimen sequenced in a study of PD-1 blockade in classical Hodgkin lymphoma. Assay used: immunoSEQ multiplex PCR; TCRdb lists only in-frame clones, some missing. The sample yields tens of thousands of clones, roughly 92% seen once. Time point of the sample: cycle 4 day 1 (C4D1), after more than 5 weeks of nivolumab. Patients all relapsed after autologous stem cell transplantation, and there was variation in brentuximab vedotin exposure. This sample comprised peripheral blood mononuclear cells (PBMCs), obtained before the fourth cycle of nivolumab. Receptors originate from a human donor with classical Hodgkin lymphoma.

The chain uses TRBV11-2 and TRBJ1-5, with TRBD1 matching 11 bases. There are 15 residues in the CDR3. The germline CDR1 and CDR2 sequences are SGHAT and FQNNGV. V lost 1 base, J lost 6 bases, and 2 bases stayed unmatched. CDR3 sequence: CASSLAGTGGQPQHF. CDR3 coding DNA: TGTGCCAGCAGCTTAGCGGGGACAGGGGGTCAGCCCCAGCATTTT.

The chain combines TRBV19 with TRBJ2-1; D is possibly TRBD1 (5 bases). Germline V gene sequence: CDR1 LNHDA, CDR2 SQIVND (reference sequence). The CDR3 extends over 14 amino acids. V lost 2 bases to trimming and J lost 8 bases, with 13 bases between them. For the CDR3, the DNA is TGTGCCAGTAGTATAAGCAGGGATTCTCATGAGCAGTTCTTC. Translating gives CASSISRDSHEQFF.

Written as DNA, the CDR3 is TGTGCCAGCAGCCCCGGGACTAGAGCGTACCAAGAGACCCAGTACTTC. This gives the protein CASSPGTRAYQETQYF. V gene TRBV28 combines with J gene TRBJ2-5, with 8 bases identical to TRBD2. The V gene end was trimmed by 6 bases and the J gene end by 0 bases; junction bases not matched to a gene: 9. Germline loops: CDR1 MDHEN, CDR2 SYDVKM. The CDR3 runs to 16 residues.

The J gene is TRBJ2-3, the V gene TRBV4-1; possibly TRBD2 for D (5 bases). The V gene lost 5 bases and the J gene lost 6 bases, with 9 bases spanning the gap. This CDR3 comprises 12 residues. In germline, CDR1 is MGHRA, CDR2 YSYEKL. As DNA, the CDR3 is TGCGCCAGCAGCTGGGAGCCGGATACGCAGTATTTT. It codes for CASSWEPDTQYF.

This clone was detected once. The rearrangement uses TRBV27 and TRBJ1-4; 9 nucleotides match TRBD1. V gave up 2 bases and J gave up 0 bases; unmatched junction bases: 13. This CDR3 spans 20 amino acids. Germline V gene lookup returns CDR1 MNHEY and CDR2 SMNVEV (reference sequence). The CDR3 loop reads CASSLRSPGQGFATNEKLFF. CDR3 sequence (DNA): TGTGCCAGCAGTTTACGGTCGCCGGGACAGGGATTTGCAACTAATGAAAAACTGTTTTTT.

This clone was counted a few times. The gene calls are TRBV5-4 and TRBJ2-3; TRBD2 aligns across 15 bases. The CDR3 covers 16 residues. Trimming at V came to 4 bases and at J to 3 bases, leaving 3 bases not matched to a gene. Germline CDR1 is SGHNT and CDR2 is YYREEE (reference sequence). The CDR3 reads CASSGTSGGLTDTQYF. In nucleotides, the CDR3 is TGTGCCAGCAGCGGGACTAGCGGGGGGTTGACAGATACGCAGTATTTT.

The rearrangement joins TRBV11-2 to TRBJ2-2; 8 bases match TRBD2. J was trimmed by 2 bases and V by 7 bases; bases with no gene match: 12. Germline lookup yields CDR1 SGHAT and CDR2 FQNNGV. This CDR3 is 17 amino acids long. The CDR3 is CASISGGHEINTGELFF. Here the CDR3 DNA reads TGTGCCAGCATCTCGGGGGGGCATGAGATAAACACCGGGGAGCTGTTTTTT.

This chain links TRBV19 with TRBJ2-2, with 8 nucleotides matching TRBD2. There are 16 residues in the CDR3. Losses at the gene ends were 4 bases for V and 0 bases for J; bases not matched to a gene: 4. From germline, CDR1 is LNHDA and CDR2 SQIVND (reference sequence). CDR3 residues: CASSTVAGSNTGELFF. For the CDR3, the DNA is TGTGCCAGTAGTACCGTAGCGGGGTCGAACACCGGGGAGCTGTTTTTT.

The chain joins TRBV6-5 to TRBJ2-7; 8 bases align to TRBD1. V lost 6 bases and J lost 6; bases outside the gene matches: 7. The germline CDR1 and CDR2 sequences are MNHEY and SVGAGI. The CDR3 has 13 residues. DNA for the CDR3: TGTGCCAGCAGACCCCGACAGGGGATCGAGCAGTACTTC. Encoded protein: CASRPRQGIEQYF.

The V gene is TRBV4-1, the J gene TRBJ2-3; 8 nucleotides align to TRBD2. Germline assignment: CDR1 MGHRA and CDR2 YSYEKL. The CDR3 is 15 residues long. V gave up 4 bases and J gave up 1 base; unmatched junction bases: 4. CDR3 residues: CASSPRGVGTDTQYF. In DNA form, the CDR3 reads TGCGCCAGCAGCCCGCGGGGGGTGGGCACAGATACGCAGTATTTT.

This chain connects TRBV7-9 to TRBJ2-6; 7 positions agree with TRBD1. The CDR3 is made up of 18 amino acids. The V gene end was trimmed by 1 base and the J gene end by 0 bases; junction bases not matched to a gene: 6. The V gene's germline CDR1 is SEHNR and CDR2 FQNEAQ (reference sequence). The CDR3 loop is CASSLVGGASSGANVLTF. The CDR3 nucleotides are TGTGCCAGCAGCTTAGTAGGGGGCGCTTCCTCTGGGGCCAACGTCCTGACTTTC.

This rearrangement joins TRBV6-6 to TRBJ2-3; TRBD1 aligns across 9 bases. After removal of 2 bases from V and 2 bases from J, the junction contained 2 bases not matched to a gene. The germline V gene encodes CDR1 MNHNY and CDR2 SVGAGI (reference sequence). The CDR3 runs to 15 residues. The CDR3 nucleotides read TGTGCCAGCAGTTACCGGGACAGGGTCACAGATACGCAGTATTTT. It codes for CASSYRDRVTDTQYF.

The CDR3 bases are TGCGCCAGCAGCCAAGTTATCGGACGTCCGAGGCGCTCTGGAAACACCATATATTTT. Translated: CASSQVIGRPRRSGNTIYF. V is TRBV4-1 and J is TRBJ1-3; D unresolved. Germline V lookup: CDR1 MGHRA, CDR2 YSYEKL. CDR3 length equals 19 residues. The ends were cut back, 1 base at V and 0 bases at J, with 19 bases in the middle.